Each of the 16 T cell receptor beta chains below was sequenced from the same sample in a study of early T cells in non-severe SARS-CoV-2 infection. TCRdb independently ran MiXCR on the 5' RACE reads; one entry per CDR3 protein. The table shows about 22,000 distinct CDR3 sequences, with 4% occurring only once. Sequencing input: whole blood. These receptors were collected from an adult who was a healthcare worker with PCR-confirmed SARS-CoV-2 infection or an uninfected control (not recorded which).

The table lists this clonotype with a few counts. J is TRBJ2-7 and V is TRBV28, with 11 bases that match TRBD1. The V and J ends lost 5 bases and 6 bases, in that order; junction bases with no gene match: 6. The CDR3 contains 14 residues. Per germline, CDR1 MDHEN and CDR2 SYDVKM. CDR3 sequence (DNA): TGTGCCAGCAGTGTCGCGGGGACAGGGGGCGAGCAGTACTTC. This sequence encodes CASSVAGTGGEQYF. Based on the CDR3 plus reference TRBV28 and TRBJ2-7, the full variable domain is DVKVTQSSRYLVKRTGEKVFLECVQDMDHENMFWYRQDPGLGLRLIYFSYDVKMKEKGDIPEGYSVSREKKERFSLILESASTNQTSMYLCASSVAGTGGEQYFGPGTRLTVT.

This clonotype was seen ten or more times. The V gene is TRBV7-2, the J gene TRBJ1-1; TRBD1 might be the D (6 bases). The germline V gene has CDR1 SGHTA and CDR2 FQGNSA. Trimming shortened V by 5 bases and J by 5 bases, and 9 bases separated the two germline ends. The CDR3 has 12 amino acids. The CDR3 spells CASSVGGTEAFF. CDR3 DNA sequence: TGTGCCAGCAGCGTAGGGGGGACTGAAGCTTTCTTT.

This clonotype was seen repeatedly, ten times or more. The V and J genes are TRBV20-1 and TRBJ1-1; TRBD1 might be the D (6 bases). CDR1 is DFQATT, CDR2 SNEGSKA, per germline (reference sequence). This CDR3 region has 14 residues. The V and J ends lost 1 base and 4 bases respectively, with 13 bases between them. The CDR3 nucleotides are TGCAGTGCTAGAGGGGGGCAGGGCGGCACTGAAGCTTTCTTT. Protein: CSARGGQGGTEAFF.

This clonotype was detected ten times or more. This chain connects TRBV20-1 to TRBJ2-7; 9 nucleotides match TRBD1. Germline V gene lookup returns CDR1 DFQATT and CDR2 SNEGSKA (reference sequence). The J segment lost 1 base and the V segment lost 6 bases, leaving 4 bases of the junction unmatched. The CDR3 runs 13 residues. CDR3 in DNA: TGCAGTGCCAAGACAGGGGGATCCTACGAGCAGTACTTC. The encoded protein is CSAKTGGSYEQYF.

This clonotype was recorded many times. CDR3 residues: CSARVLAPQDPNYGYTF. In nucleotides, the CDR3 is TGCAGTGCTAGAGTACTGGCCCCTCAAGACCCTAACTATGGCTACACCTTC. The genes are TRBV20-1 and TRBJ1-2; D call uncertain. CDR1 and CDR2 (germline): DFQATT, SNEGSKA (reference sequence). The V and J ends lost 1 base and 0 bases respectively, with 18 bases between them. This CDR3 has 17 residues.

This clonotype has ten or more counts. The chain employs TRBV12-3 or TRBV12-4 and TRBJ2-4; D not certain. V lost 4 bases and J lost 2, with 15 bases in between. The CDR3 totals 16 residues. The CDR3 coding sequence is TGTGCCAGCAGTTCTAATCTTGACTCTTCCAAAAACATTCAGTACTTC. It is translated as CASSSNLDSSKNIQYF.

This clonotype has at least ten counts. The chain combines TRBV11-3 with TRBJ2-5, with D unclear. V lost 4 bases, J lost 3 bases, and 9 bases lay in between. Germline lookup yields CDR1 SGHNT and CDR2 YENEEA. CDR3 size: 13 residues. The CDR3 is CASSWHSKETQYF. The CDR3 DNA follows: TGTGCCAGCAGCTGGCACAGCAAAGAGACCCAGTACTTC.

At least ten counts were recorded for this clonotype. This chain links TRBV7-2 with TRBJ1-2, with D possibly TRBD1 on 5 matching bases. From germline, CDR1 is SGHTA and CDR2 FQGNSA. The CDR3 spans 17 residues. Trimming took 1 base from V and 2 from J, leaving 17 bases between them. CDR3: CASSLEVSGKANYGYTF. The CDR3 DNA reads as TGTGCCAGCAGCTTAGAGGTGTCAGGGAAGGCAAACTATGGCTACACCTTC.

In its sample, this clonotype was seen many times. The gene calls are TRBV12-3 or TRBV12-4 and TRBJ1-3, with 10 bases identical to TRBD1. The CDR3 sequence is 16 residues long. The V segment lost 2 bases and the J segment 6 bases; nucleotides outside the gene matches: 7. The CDR3 spells CASSLRGQGTENTIYF. CDR3 bases: TGTGCCAGCAGTTTACGGGGACAGGGGACTGAAAACACCATATATTTT.

The genes are TRBV27 and TRBJ2-7, with 7 bases identical to TRBD1. CDR3 length equals 15 residues. Per germline, CDR1 MNHEY and CDR2 SMNVEV (reference sequence). J was trimmed by 1 base and V by 5 bases; bases with no gene match: 8. The CDR3, as DNA: TGTGCCAGCAGTGATAGGACAGGAATTTCCTACGAGCAGTACTTC. Protein sequence: CASSDRTGISYEQYF.

The chain employs TRBV2 and TRBJ2-7; 8 bases agree with TRBD2. V was clipped by 7 bases and J by 0 bases; unmatched bases: 8. The V gene's germline CDR1 is SNHLY and CDR2 FYNNEI. The length of the CDR3 is 15 residues. CDR3: CASTSGGTSSYEQYF. The CDR3, as DNA: TGTGCCAGCACGTCAGGTGGGACTAGCTCCTACGAGCAGTACTTC.

By its share, this clonotype is medium-sized (0.01 to 0.1%). The V gene is TRBV19, the J gene TRBJ1-4; D not certain. Germline lookup yields CDR1 LNHDA and CDR2 SQIVND (reference sequence). The CDR3 extends over 16 amino acids. Trimming removed 3 bases from V and 2 bases from J, with 13 bases in between. The CDR3, as DNA: TGTGCCAGTAGTATTTCCTGGTTGGGGACTAATGAAAAACTGTTTTTT. Translation: CASSISWLGTNEKLFF.

This clonotype appeared many times. V usage is TRBV10-3 and J usage is TRBJ2-7, with 8 bases identical to TRBD2. The CDR3 extends over 15 amino acids. After removal of 2 bases from V and 2 bases from J, the junction contained 5 bases not matched to a gene. Germline assignment: CDR1 ENHRY and CDR2 SYGVKD. The CDR3 sequence: CAISEPAGATYEQYF. The CDR3 DNA reads TGTGCCATCAGTGAGCCAGCGGGGGCTACCTACGAGCAGTACTTC.

This clonotype was picked up many times. The junction departs from the called germline gene at one end, perhaps through a read error. The genes are TRBV10-1 and TRBJ1-1; D might be TRBD1 (6 bases). The CDR3 has 13 amino acids. Per germline, CDR1 WNHNN and CDR2 SYGVQD (reference sequence). The CDR3 DNA reads as TGCGCCAGCCGTGAAGGGGGAAACACTGAAGCTTTCTTT. Protein product: CASREGGNTEAFF.

This clonotype was detected a few times. CDR3 protein: CSVGRYMNTEAFF. CDR3 coding DNA: TGCAGCGTTGGGAGGTATATGAACACTGAAGCTTTCTTT. The chain recombines TRBV29-1 with TRBJ1-1, with D unresolved. The V gene lost 4 bases and the J gene lost 0 bases, with 9 bases spanning the gap. From germline, CDR1 is SQVTM and CDR2 ANQGSEA. The CDR3 length is 13 residues.

This clonotype turned up a few times. This chain connects TRBV19 to TRBJ2-7, with D uncertain. Looked up from germline, CDR1 is LNHDA and CDR2 is SQIVND (reference sequence). The CDR3 consists of 13 residues. Trimming took off 5 bases at V and 5 bases at J, with 13 bases between the two ends. Here the CDR3 reads CASSPGVSHEQYF. The DNA of the CDR3 is TGTGCCAGTAGTCCTGGGGTGAGTCACGAGCAGTACTTC.